The present T cell receptor beta chain was sequenced within a study of shared T cell receptors in the human thymus. Germline V gives CDR1 MNHEY, CDR2 SMNVEV (reference sequence). Losses at the gene ends were 8 bases for V and 5 bases for J; bases not matched to a gene: 12. This CDR3 spans 17 amino acids. Profiled with immunoSEQ multiplex PCR; TCRdb holds only in-frame clones, not every one. The sample lists about 380,000 clones, around 93% occurring once. This clonotype originated in a human donor. The genes are TRBV27 and TRBJ2-7, with TRBD2 matching 16 bases. Sequenced material: thymocytes. CDR3 nucleotides: TGTGCCAGCCAGGGACTAGCGGGAGGGCCAAAGGTCCACGAGCAGTACTTC. This translates into CASQGLAGGPKVHEQYF.